Following are 10 T cell receptor beta chains from one sample sequenced in a study of cytomegalovirus exposure and HLA in healthy donors. The PCR was carried out with 60 Vbeta primers and 13 Jbeta primers. Clones were sequenced by immunoSEQ multiplex PCR, and TCRdb holds only the in-frame ones, with some missing. The repertoire has about 70,000 clones, over 70% of them found once; the top ten carry about an eighth. Sequenced: PBMCs. The origin of the receptors is a human donor in good health.

There are a few counts of this clone. The chain links TRBV5-6 to TRBJ2-2, with a tentative D call TRBD1 (6 bases). Trimming stripped 5 bases from V and 1 base from J, with 15 bases between. The germline V gene encodes CDR1 SGHDT and CDR2 YYEEEE. The CDR3 is 16 amino acids. Written as DNA, the CDR3 is TGTGCCAGCAGGAAGAAAGGGACAAAGAACACCGGGGAGCTGTTTTTT. This codes for CASRKKGTKNTGELFF.

This chain uses TRBV4-1 with TRBJ2-5; TRBD1 might be the D (5 bases). The CDR3 is made up of 14 amino acids. V lost 2 bases and J 2 bases, leaving 9 bases between the germline ends. Per the germline V gene, CDR1 is MGHRA and CDR2 is YSYEKL. The CDR3 reads CASSQRTKQETQYF. DNA of the CDR3: TGCGCCAGCAGCCAAAGGACAAAACAAGAGACCCAGTACTTC.

Written as DNA, the CDR3 is TGTGCCAGCAGCCGAGAGGGACAGTATAATTCACCCCTCCACTTT. Encoded protein: CASSREGQYNSPLHF. The chain combines TRBV5-6 with TRBJ1-6; TRBD1 aligns across 7 bases. With V trimmed by 4 bases and J by 4 bases, 5 bases remained unmatched. Germline CDR1 and CDR2: SGHDT and YYEEEE. The CDR3 length is 15 residues.

This sequence joins TRBV4-1 and TRBJ2-2; 10 bases map to TRBD2. This CDR3 has 16 amino acids. Trimming took 2 bases from V and 7 from J; bases not matched to a gene: 7. Germline V gives CDR1 MGHRA, CDR2 YSYEKL. CDR3 nucleotide sequence: TGCGCCAGCAGCCAAAAACTAGCGGGATCAGGCGGGGAGCTGTTTTTT. Translated: CASSQKLAGSGGELFF.

This clone was seen only a few times. This chain joins TRBV5-6 and TRBJ2-2; the match to TRBD1 covers 8 bases. This CDR3 has 16 residues. The germline V gene has CDR1 SGHDT and CDR2 YYEEEE. V trimming: 5 bases; J trimming: 1 base; junction bases outside the gene matches: 7. The CDR3 protein is CASRGTGQGNTGELFF. CDR3 DNA: TGTGCCAGCAGGGGGACTGGACAGGGGAACACCGGGGAGCTGTTTTTT.

The rearrangement joins TRBV29-1 to TRBJ2-1; D might be TRBD1 (5 bases). Trimming removed 7 bases from V and 9 bases from J, with 16 bases in between. This CDR3 has 12 residues. Germline V gene lookup returns CDR1 SQVTM and CDR2 ANQGSEA. The chain's CDR3 is CSARQIRGEQFF. The CDR3 DNA sequence: TGCAGCGCCCGACAGATACGAGGTGAGCAGTTCTTC.

The gene calls are TRBV9 and TRBJ2-2, with 7 bases aligning to TRBD1. The germline CDR1 and CDR2 sequences are SGDLS and YYNGEE. Unmatched junction bases numbered 8, after V lost 0 bases and J lost 6 bases. The CDR3 totals 16 residues. The CDR3 DNA reads as TGTGCCAGCAGCGTAGACAGGGGTATTTGGGCCGGGGAGCTGTTTTTT. The encoded protein is CASSVDRGIWAGELFF.

The chain carries TRBV19 and TRBJ1-1, with D possibly TRBD1 on 6 matching bases. Deletions cut 5 bases from V and 4 bases from J, with 14 bases between. Germline V gene sequence: CDR1 LNHDA, CDR2 SQIVND (reference sequence). The CDR3 has 14 residues. As DNA, the CDR3 is TGTGCCAGTAGTTTCAGGGGCGGCGGCACTGAAGCTTTCTTT. Encoded protein: CASSFRGGGTEAFF. Drawing the rest from reference TRBV19 and TRBJ1-1, the complete variable domain is DGGITQSPKYLFRKEGQNVTLSCEQNLNHDAMYWYRQDPGQGLRLIYYSQIVNDFQKGDIAEGYSVSREKKESFPLTVTSAQKNPTAFYLCASSFRGGGTEAFFGQGTRLTVV.

This chain uses TRBV27 with TRBJ2-3; TRBD1 aligns across 12 bases. The ends lost 5 bases at V and 6 bases at J; junction bases unmatched: 9. Germline CDR1 and CDR2: MNHEY and SMNVEV (reference sequence). The CDR3 is made up of 16 amino acids. CDR3 nucleotides: TGTGCCAGCAGTCCGCCACCGGGACAGGGGGCGGATACGCAGTATTTT. Its protein is CASSPPPGQGADTQYF.

The chain carries TRBV11-2 and TRBJ1-4, with D possibly matching TRBD1 (5 bases). This CDR3 has 14 residues. Germline V gives CDR1 SGHAT, CDR2 FQNNGV. With 3 bases removed from V and 4 bases from J, the gap between germline ends came to 9 bases. This CDR3 is CASSLGLSNEKLFF. In nucleotides, the CDR3 is TGTGCCAGCAGCTTGGGACTGAGTAATGAAAAACTGTTTTTT.